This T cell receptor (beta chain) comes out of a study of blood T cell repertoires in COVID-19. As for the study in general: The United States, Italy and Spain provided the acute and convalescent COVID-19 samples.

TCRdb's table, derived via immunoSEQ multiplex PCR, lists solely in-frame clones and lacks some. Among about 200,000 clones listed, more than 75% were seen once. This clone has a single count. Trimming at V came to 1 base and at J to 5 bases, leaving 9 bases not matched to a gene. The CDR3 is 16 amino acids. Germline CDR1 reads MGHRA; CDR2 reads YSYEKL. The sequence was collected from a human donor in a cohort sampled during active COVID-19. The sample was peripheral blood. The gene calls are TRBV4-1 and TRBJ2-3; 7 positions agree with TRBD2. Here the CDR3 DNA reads TGCGCCAGCAGCCAAGGGGGAGGGCGGGGGAAAGATACGCAGTATTTT. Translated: CASSQGGGRGKDTQYF.